The entry below describes one T cell receptor (beta chain). Its specificity is unknown. Profiled with immunoSEQ multiplex PCR; TCRdb holds only in-frame clones, not every one. The data hold about 150,000 clones, with approximately 90% observed a single time. The data originate from a study of T cell responses to AZD1222 COVID-19 vaccine. Study-level background: Whether given at about 4 or about 12 weeks, second doses were pooled.

Overall study findings and caveats: Repertoire sampling happened only post peak T cell response. White British ancestry dominated among donors, who included more females, and clonal diversity was possibly underestimated. Spike-spanning, vaccine-associated CD4 TCRs were dominant at 160-218 and 743-854.

This sequence originates from an adult in good health. Sequencing was performed on peripheral blood, taken on day 0 of AZD1222 vaccination.

The CDR3 is CASSLGLAGGPTDTQYF. The CDR3 region has the DNA TGCGCCAGCAGCTTGGGGCTAGCGGGAGGGCCGACAGATACGCAGTATTTT. V is TRBV5-1 and J is TRBJ2-3, with 12 positions matching TRBD2. J lost 3 bases, V lost 0 bases, and 5 bases had no gene match. CDR3 length: 17 amino acids. Germline values: CDR1 SGHRS, CDR2 YFSETQ. The full variable domain, rest sourced from reference TRBV5-1 and TRBJ2-3, is KAGVTQTPRYLIKTRGQQVTLSCSPISGHRSVSWYQQTPGQGLQFLFEYFSETQRNKGNFPGRFSGRQFSNSRSEMNVSTLELGDSALYLCASSLGLAGGPTDTQYFGPGTRLTVL.